Below are 29 T cell receptor beta chains sequenced from a single sample in a study of blood T cell repertoires in COVID-19. Profiled with immunoSEQ multiplex PCR; TCRdb holds only in-frame clones, not every one. The table records 300,000 to 350,000 clones, around 88% of them present only once. The sample taken for sequencing was peripheral blood. These receptors all come from a woman in her 30s with COVID-19, enrolled during active disease.

The chain recombines TRBV2 with TRBJ1-2; D perhaps matches TRBD1 (6 bases). Germline CDR1 reads SNHLY; CDR2 reads FYNNEI. The CDR3 has 14 amino acids. The germline V and J ends were trimmed by 3 bases and 8 bases, with 16 bases remaining between them. CDR3 sequence reads: CASSEEQGRRGYTF. The CDR3 bases are TGTGCCAGCAGTGAGGAACAGGGAAGGAGGGGCTACACCTTC.

The genes are TRBV7-9 and TRBJ2-2, with D uncertain. CDR3 length: 14 amino acids. Germline V gene sequence: CDR1 SEHNR, CDR2 FQNEAQ (reference sequence). Trimming left V 4 bases short and J 0 bases short, with 6 bases between. CDR3 amino acids: CASSYVANTGELFF. In DNA form, the CDR3 reads TGTGCCAGCAGCTACGTAGCGAACACCGGGGAGCTGTTTTTT.

This clone was counted between two and nine times. The chain carries TRBV2 and TRBJ1-3, with a weak D call TRBD1 (6 bases). CDR3 length equals 15 residues. Trimming took 4 bases from V and 4 from J, leaving 14 bases between them. CDR1 and CDR2 from the germline V gene are SNHLY and FYNNEI. CDR3 residues: CASSAQGISGNTIYF. In DNA, the CDR3 is TGTGCCAGCAGTGCCCAGGGGATTTCGGGAAACACCATATATTTT.

The rearrangement links TRBV5-1 to TRBJ1-5; D unresolved. The CDR3 runs to 16 residues. V lost 0 bases and J 3 bases, leaving 13 bases between the germline ends. Germline lookup yields CDR1 SGHRS and CDR2 YFSETQ. The CDR3 bases are TGCGCCAGCAGCTTGGAAGGCGGGGATATCAATCAGCCCCAGCATTTT. Translated: CASSLEGGDINQPQHF.

V usage is TRBV15 and J usage is TRBJ1-3, with 7 bases identical to TRBD1. Germline V CDR1 and CDR2: LNHNV, YYDKDF (reference sequence). The length of the CDR3 is 15 residues. With V trimmed by 2 bases and J by 3 bases, 4 bases remained unmatched. CDR3 protein: CATSRPRTGGNTIYF. CDR3 sequence (DNA): TGTGCCACCAGCAGACCAAGGACAGGTGGAAACACCATATATTTT.

The table lists this clone with a count of one. The chain combines TRBV28 with TRBJ2-2; D is perhaps TRBD2 (6 bases). Trimming took off 4 bases at V and 6 bases at J, with 15 bases between the two ends. The germline V gene has CDR1 MDHEN and CDR2 SYDVKM. This CDR3 contains 15 residues. The CDR3 reads CASSWERRGPGELFF. CDR3 bases: TGTGCCAGCAGTTGGGAGCGGAGGGGTCCCGGGGAGCTGTTTTTT.

This chain uses TRBV4-2 with TRBJ2-2, with D tentatively TRBD1 (5 bases). The V gene lost 8 bases and the J gene lost 2 bases, with 9 bases spanning the gap. The germline CDR1 and CDR2 sequences are LGHNA and YNFKEQ. The CDR3 spans 13 residues. The CDR3 reads CASGQGNTGELFF. As DNA, the CDR3 is TGTGCCAGCGGGCAGGGAAACACCGGGGAGCTGTTTTTT.

The V and J genes are TRBV18 and TRBJ1-2, with D perhaps TRBD1 (5 bases). The CDR3 has 16 amino acids. Germline assignment: CDR1 KGHSH and CDR2 LQKENI. V was trimmed by 0 bases and J by 0 bases, leaving 11 bases between them. CDR3 loop: CASSPPGTAANYGYTF. CDR3 DNA: TGTGCCAGCTCACCACCGGGGACTGCGGCTAACTATGGCTACACCTTC.

The chain joins TRBV19 to TRBJ2-1; TRBD2 aligns across 8 bases. The CDR3 has 14 amino acids. Germline V CDR1 and CDR2: LNHDA, SQIVND (reference sequence). V lost 8 bases and J lost 2; bases outside the gene matches: 5. CDR3 coding DNA: TGTGCCAGTCAACGGGGACTAGCCTACAATGAGCAGTTCTTC. It encodes CASQRGLAYNEQFF.

J is TRBJ2-5 and V is TRBV27; D unclear. This CDR3 has 13 amino acids. The V end lost 6 bases, the J end lost 5 bases, and 13 bases lay between the germline ends. Germline lookup yields CDR1 MNHEY and CDR2 SMNVEV (reference sequence). For the CDR3, the DNA is TGTGCCAGCAGCGTCTTACTATCTGAGACCCAGTACTTC. This encodes CASSVLLSETQYF.

The chain has TRBV5-1 and TRBJ1-6; D perhaps matches TRBD1 (6 bases). The CDR3 has 16 residues. Germline values: CDR1 SGHRS, CDR2 YFSETQ. Trimming took 0 bases from V and 10 from J, leaving 17 bases between them. DNA for the CDR3: TGCGCCAGCAGCTTGGAAAGGGGGGGAAGTGGCTCACCCCTCCACTTT. It codes for CASSLERGGSGSPLHF. Full variable domain (outside the CDR3, taken from reference TRBV5-1 and TRBJ1-6): KAGVTQTPRYLIKTRGQQVTLSCSPISGHRSVSWYQQTPGQGLQFLFEYFSETQRNKGNFPGRFSGRQFSNSRSEMNVSTLELGDSALYLCASSLERGGSGSPLHFGNGTRLTVT.

The V gene is TRBV11-2, the J gene TRBJ2-1; the match to TRBD2 covers 7 bases. The CDR3 length is 14 residues. V lost 1 base, J lost 6 bases, and 3 bases stayed unmatched. Germline CDR1 and CDR2: SGHAT and FQNNGV. Written as DNA, the CDR3 is TGTGCCAGCAGCTTAGTGGGACTACCCAATGAGCAGTTCTTC. It specifies CASSLVGLPNEQFF.

The genes are TRBV4-3 and TRBJ2-2, with TRBD2 as a possible D gene (6 bases). CDR1 LGHNA and CDR2 YSLEER come from the germline V gene. The CDR3 contains 16 residues. Trimming pared 0 bases from V and 3 bases from J, leaving 11 bases between. The CDR3 DNA follows: TGCGCCAGCAGCCAAGATCCTCGGGGGTACACCGGGGAGCTGTTTTTT. As protein: CASSQDPRGYTGELFF.

The V gene is TRBV11-2, the J gene TRBJ2-7; weak D call: TRBD2 (7 bases). This CDR3 comprises 15 residues. From germline, CDR1 is SGHAT and CDR2 FQNNGV. With 4 bases removed from V and 6 bases from J, the gap between germline ends came to 19 bases. The CDR3 protein is CASSSPRGAAGEQYF. CDR3 nucleotides: TGTGCCAGCAGCTCTCCCCGGGGGGCAGCGGGCGAGCAGTACTTC.

The chain combines TRBV5-1 with TRBJ2-7; 8 bases line up with TRBD2. After removal of 3 bases from V and 6 bases from J, the junction contained 5 bases not matched to a gene. CDR1 is SGHRS, CDR2 YFSETQ, per germline. The CDR3 length is 13 residues. The CDR3 nucleotides read TGCGCCAGCAGCTCCGGGGGGGCCTCCGAGCAGTACTTC. The encoded protein is CASSSGGASEQYF.

In this sample, this clone turned up a few times. The rearrangement joins TRBV6-6 to TRBJ1-4, with TRBD1 matching over 7 bases. The CDR3 has 15 residues. Germline V CDR1 and CDR2: MNHNY, SVGAGI (reference sequence). J gave up 6 bases and V 6 bases, and 10 bases lay outside the gene matches. CDR3 sequence reads: CASRFIDREDEKLFF. In DNA form, the CDR3 reads TGTGCCAGCAGATTCATAGACAGGGAGGATGAAAAACTGTTTTTT.

The V and J genes are TRBV18 and TRBJ1-1; 7 nucleotides align to TRBD1. Germline V gene lookup returns CDR1 KGHSH and CDR2 LQKENI. V lost 3 bases and J lost 6; bases outside the gene matches: 4. The CDR3 has 13 residues. CDR3 sequence (DNA): TGTGCCAGCTCACCTCAACAGGGGCCTGAAGCTTTCTTT. Its translation: CASSPQQGPEAFF. The full variable domain, completed using reference TRBV18 and TRBJ1-1, is NAGVMQNPRHLVRRRGQEARLRCSPMKGHSHVYWYRQLPEEGLKFMVYLQKENIIDESGMPKERFSAEFPKEGPSILRIQQVVRGDSAAYFCASSPQQGPEAFFGQGTRLTVV.

The genes are TRBV7-8 and TRBJ1-5; TRBD1 agrees at 12 bases. CDR3 size: 17 residues. Germline CDR1 reads SGHVS; CDR2 reads FQNEAQ. The trim removed 2 bases at V and 6 bases at J, leaving 8 bases unmatched. CDR3 coding DNA: TGTGCCAGCAGCTTACGGGCCAGGGACAGGGGGCTTCAGCCCCAGCATTTT. This codes for CASSLRARDRGLQPQHF.

The chain has TRBV6-5 and TRBJ1-5, with 7 positions matching TRBD1. The CDR3 length is 14 residues. Germline-derived CDR1 and CDR2 are MNHEY and SVGAGI. The V and J ends lost 5 bases and 2 bases, in that order; junction bases with no gene match: 3. CDR3 region: CASSQQGGNQPQHF. The CDR3 DNA is TGTGCCAGCAGTCAGCAGGGGGGCAATCAGCCCCAGCATTTT.

The chain combines TRBV6-2 or TRBV6-3 with TRBJ1-2; D gene unclear. Trimming cost V 2 bases and J 2 bases, with 9 bases left between them. CDR3 length equals 14 residues. Germline lookup yields CDR1 MNHEY and CDR2 SVGEGT. The CDR3 region has the DNA TGTGCCAGCAGTTACAGCGGCAAGAACTATGGCTACACCTTC. Translating it yields CASSYSGKNYGYTF.

The chain joins TRBV6-5 to TRBJ2-7, with 7 bases fitting TRBD1. The germline gives CDR1 MNHEY, CDR2 SVGAGI. J lost 6 bases, V lost 6 bases, and 5 bases had no gene match. The CDR3 has 12 residues. DNA for the CDR3: TGTGCCAGCAGGCTCCCAGGGGGCGAGCAGTACTTC. Protein: CASRLPGGEQYF.

V gene TRBV21-1 combines with J gene TRBJ1-6; TRBD1 is the table's D call, not checked against the DNA. TRBV21-1 is a pseudogene segment. The CDR3 totals 16 residues. Here the CDR3 reads CASSKEGDRGNSPLHF. The CDR3 DNA reads TGTGCCAGCAGCAAAGAAGGTGACAGGGGTAATTCACCCCTCCACTTT.

The chain links TRBV4-1 to TRBJ2-1; TRBD2 matches at 11 bases. Germline V gene sequence: CDR1 MGHRA, CDR2 YSYEKL. J gave up 4 bases and V 4 bases, and 12 bases lay outside the gene matches. The CDR3 consists of 18 residues. The CDR3 region has the DNA TGCGCCAGCAGCCCGACGGGGCTAGCGGGGGGACTTTACAATGAGCAGTTCTTC. Translation gives CASSPTGLAGGLYNEQFF.

The chain combines TRBV28 with TRBJ2-2, with 7 positions matching TRBD2. The CDR3 totals 16 residues. With 1 base clipped from V and 1 base from J, the junction kept 3 bases outside the gene matches. In germline, CDR1 is MDHEN, CDR2 SYDVKM. CDR3 region: CASSLLTGGNTGELFF. The CDR3 nucleotides read TGTGCCAGCAGTTTATTAACGGGGGGGAACACCGGGGAGCTGTTTTTT. Full variable domain (outside the CDR3, taken from reference TRBV28 and TRBJ2-2): DVKVTQSSRYLVKRTGEKVFLECVQDMDHENMFWYRQDPGLGLRLIYFSYDVKMKEKGDIPEGYSVSREKKERFSLILESASTNQTSMYLCASSLLTGGNTGELFFGEGSRLTVL.

This chain uses TRBV29-1 with TRBJ2-1, with D hard to call. V lost 7 bases to trimming and J lost 5 bases, with 6 bases between them. The CDR3 is 10 residues long. Looked up from germline, CDR1 is SQVTM and CDR2 is ANQGSEA. The DNA for the CDR3 is TGCAGCGCGGCAAACAATGAGCAGTTCTTC. It encodes CSAANNEQFF.

The V and J genes are TRBV7-2 and TRBJ1-6; D unclear. Between the trimmed V and J ends, which lost 4 bases and 10 bases, there was a span of 14 bases. From germline, CDR1 is SGHTA and CDR2 FQGNSA. The length of the CDR3 is 14 residues. The CDR3 here is CASSSAGKGSPLHF. As DNA, the CDR3 is TGTGCCAGCAGCTCGGCGGGAAAGGGCTCACCCCTCCACTTT.

This chain joins TRBV5-1 and TRBJ1-1, with TRBD1 identical over 9 bases. There are 15 residues in the CDR3. V shed 2 bases, J shed 5 bases, and the junction held 7 bases outside the gene matches. The germline V gene encodes CDR1 SGHRS and CDR2 YFSETQ. In DNA form, the CDR3 reads TGCGCCAGCAGCTTAACCTCCGGGACAGGGACTGAAGCTTTCTTT. Translating it yields CASSLTSGTGTEAFF.

The genes are TRBV11-3 and TRBJ2-7; TRBD1 might be the D (6 bases). The CDR3 runs 15 residues. V was clipped by 1 base and J by 2 bases, with 12 bases between them. Germline assignment: CDR1 SGHNT and CDR2 YENEEA. For the CDR3, the DNA is TGTGCCAGCAGCTTAGGGCAGGGGTTGACCTACGAGCAGTACTTC. As protein: CASSLGQGLTYEQYF.

The chain combines TRBV4-1 with TRBJ1-2; D is ambiguous. CDR1 is MGHRA and CDR2 is YSYEKL in the germline V gene. The CDR3 loop spans 15 amino acids. The germline V and J ends were trimmed by 4 bases and 6 bases, with 18 bases remaining between them. DNA of the CDR3: TGCGCCAGCAGCCGCGGGTCCACGAATGGAGATGGCTACACCTTC. It specifies CASSRGSTNGDGYTF.